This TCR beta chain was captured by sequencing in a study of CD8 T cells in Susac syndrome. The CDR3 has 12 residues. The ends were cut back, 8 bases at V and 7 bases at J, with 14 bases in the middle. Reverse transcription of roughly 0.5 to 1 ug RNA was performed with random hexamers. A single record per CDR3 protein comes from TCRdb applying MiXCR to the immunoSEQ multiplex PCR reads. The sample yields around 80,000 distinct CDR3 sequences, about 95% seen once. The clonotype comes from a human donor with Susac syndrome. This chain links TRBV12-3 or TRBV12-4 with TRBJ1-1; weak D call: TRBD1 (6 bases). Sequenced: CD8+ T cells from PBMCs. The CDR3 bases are TGTGCCAGCCAACCGGGGGGCGGTGAAGCTTTCTTT. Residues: CASQPGGGEAFF.